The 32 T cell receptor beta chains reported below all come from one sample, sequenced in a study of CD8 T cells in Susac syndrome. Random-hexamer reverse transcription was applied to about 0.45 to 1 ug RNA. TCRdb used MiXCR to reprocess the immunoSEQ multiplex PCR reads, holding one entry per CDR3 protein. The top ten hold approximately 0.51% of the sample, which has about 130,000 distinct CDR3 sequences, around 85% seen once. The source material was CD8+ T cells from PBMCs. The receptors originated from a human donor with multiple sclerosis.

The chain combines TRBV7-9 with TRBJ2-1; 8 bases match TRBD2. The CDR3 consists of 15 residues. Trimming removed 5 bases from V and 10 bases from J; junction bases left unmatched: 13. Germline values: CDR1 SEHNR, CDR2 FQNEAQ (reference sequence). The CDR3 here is CASSHQRELYREQFF. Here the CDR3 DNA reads TGTGCCAGCAGCCACCAGCGGGAGCTTTACAGGGAGCAGTTCTTC.

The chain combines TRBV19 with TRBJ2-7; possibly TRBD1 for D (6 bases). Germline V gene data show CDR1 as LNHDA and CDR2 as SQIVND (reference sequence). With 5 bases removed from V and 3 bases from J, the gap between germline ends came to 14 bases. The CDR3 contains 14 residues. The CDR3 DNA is TGTGCCAGTAGTTGGTCTTCGGACAGCTACGAGCAGTACTTC. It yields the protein CASSWSSDSYEQYF.

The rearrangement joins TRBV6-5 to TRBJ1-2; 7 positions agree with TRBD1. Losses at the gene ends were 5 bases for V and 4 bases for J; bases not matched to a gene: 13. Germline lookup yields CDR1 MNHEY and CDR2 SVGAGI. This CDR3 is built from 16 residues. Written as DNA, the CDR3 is TGTGCCAGCAGTACCCGAACGGGACAGTACATCTATGGCTACACCTTC. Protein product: CASSTRTGQYIYGYTF.

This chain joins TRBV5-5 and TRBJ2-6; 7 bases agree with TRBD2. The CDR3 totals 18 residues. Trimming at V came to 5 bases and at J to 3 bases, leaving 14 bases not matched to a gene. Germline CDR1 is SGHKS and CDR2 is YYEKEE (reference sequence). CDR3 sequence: CASSYFGAGVGGANVLTF. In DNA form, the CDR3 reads TGTGCCAGCAGTTACTTCGGTGCGGGGGTTGGTGGGGCCAACGTCCTGACTTTC.

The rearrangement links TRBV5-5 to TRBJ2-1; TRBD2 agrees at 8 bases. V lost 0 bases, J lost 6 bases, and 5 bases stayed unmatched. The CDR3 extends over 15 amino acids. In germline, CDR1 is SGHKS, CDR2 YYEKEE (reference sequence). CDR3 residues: CASSLGAGALNEQFF. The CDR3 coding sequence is TGTGCCAGCAGCTTGGGAGCGGGAGCCCTCAATGAGCAGTTCTTC.

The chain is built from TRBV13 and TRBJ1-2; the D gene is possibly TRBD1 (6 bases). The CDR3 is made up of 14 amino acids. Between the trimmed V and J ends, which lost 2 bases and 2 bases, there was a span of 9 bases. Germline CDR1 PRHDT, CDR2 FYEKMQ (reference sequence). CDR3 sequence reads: CASSLQGNNYGYTF. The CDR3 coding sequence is TGTGCCAGCAGCTTACAGGGGAACAACTATGGCTACACCTTC.

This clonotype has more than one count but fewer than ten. CDR3: CASSRDRGGTEAFF. DNA of the CDR3: TGTGCCAGCAGCCGAGACAGGGGAGGCACTGAAGCTTTCTTT. The chain joins TRBV5-8 to TRBJ1-1; TRBD1 aligns across 8 bases. The CDR3 is 14 residues long. V was pared by 4 bases and J by 4 bases, with 6 bases of the junction left unmatched. Germline-derived CDR1 and CDR2 are SGHTS and YDEGEE.

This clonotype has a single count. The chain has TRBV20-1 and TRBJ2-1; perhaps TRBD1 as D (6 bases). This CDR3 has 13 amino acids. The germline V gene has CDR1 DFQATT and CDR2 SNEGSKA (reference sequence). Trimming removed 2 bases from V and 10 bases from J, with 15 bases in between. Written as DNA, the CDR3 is TGCAGTGCTAGAAAGGACGACAGGAGGGAGCAGTTCTTC. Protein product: CSARKDDRREQFF.

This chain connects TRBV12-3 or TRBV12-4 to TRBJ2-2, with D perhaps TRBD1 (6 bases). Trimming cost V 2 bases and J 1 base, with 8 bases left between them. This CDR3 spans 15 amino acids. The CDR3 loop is CASSLRGQNTGELFF. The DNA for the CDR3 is TGTGCCAGCAGTTTAAGGGGACAGAACACCGGGGAGCTGTTTTTT.

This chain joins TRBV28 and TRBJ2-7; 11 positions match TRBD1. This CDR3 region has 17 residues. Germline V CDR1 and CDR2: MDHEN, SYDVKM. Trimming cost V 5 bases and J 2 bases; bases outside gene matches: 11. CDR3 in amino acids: CASSPPGQGDPPYEQYF. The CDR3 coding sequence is TGTGCCAGCAGTCCCCCGGGACAGGGGGACCCCCCCTACGAGCAGTACTTC. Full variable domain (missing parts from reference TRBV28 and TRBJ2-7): DVKVTQSSRYLVKRTGEKVFLECVQDMDHENMFWYRQDPGLGLRLIYFSYDVKMKEKGDIPEGYSVSREKKERFSLILESASTNQTSMYLCASSPPGQGDPPYEQYFGPGTRLTVT.

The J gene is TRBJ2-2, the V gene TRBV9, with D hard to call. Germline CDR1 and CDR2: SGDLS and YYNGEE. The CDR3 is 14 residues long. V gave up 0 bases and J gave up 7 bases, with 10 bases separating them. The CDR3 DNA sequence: TGTGCCAGCAGCGTAGCCCTATTGAGCGGGGAGCTGTTTTTT. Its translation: CASSVALLSGELFF.

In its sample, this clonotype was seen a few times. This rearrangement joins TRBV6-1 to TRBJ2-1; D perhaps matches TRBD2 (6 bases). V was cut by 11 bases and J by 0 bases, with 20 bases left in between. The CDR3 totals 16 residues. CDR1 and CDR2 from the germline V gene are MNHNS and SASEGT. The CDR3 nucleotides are TGTGCCTCTTGGGCGGGGTATACGAGCTCCTACAATGAGCAGTTCTTC. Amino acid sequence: CASWAGYTSSYNEQFF.

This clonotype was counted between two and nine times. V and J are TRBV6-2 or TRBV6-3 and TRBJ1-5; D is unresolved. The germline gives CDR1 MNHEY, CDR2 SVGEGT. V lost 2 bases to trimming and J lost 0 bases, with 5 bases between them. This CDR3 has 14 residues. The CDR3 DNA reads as TGTGCCAGCAGTTACAAAAATAGCAATCAGCCCCAGCATTTT. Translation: CASSYKNSNQPQHF.

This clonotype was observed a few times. Written as DNA, the CDR3 is TGTGCCAGCAGTATCATCGGCTCCTACAATGAGCAGTTCTTC. It yields the protein CASSIIGSYNEQFF. The chain employs TRBV12-3 or TRBV12-4 and TRBJ2-1; D gene unclear. This CDR3 has 14 amino acids. With 5 bases removed from V and 0 bases from J, the gap between germline ends came to 8 bases.

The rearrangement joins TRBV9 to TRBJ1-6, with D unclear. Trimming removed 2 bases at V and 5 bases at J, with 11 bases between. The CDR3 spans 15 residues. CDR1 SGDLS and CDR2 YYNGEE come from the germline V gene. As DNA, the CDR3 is TGTGCCAGCAGCGTTGGTTTCCCGGATAATTCACCCCTCCACTTT. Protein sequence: CASSVGFPDNSPLHF.

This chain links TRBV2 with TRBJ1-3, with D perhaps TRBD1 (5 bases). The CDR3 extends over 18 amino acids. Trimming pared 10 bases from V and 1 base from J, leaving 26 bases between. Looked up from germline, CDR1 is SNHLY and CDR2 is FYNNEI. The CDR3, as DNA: TGTGCCACACAATCCCACCCCAGGGTCGTAATGTCTGGAAACACCATATATTTT. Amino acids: CATQSHPRVVMSGNTIYF.

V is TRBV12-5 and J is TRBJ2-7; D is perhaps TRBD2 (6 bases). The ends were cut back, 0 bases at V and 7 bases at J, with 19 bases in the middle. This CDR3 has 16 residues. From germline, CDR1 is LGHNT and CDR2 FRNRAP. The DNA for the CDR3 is TGTGCTAGTGGTTTGGTACAGGAGGGGCGGAAAACGGAGCAGTACGTC. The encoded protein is CASGLVQEGRKTEQYV.

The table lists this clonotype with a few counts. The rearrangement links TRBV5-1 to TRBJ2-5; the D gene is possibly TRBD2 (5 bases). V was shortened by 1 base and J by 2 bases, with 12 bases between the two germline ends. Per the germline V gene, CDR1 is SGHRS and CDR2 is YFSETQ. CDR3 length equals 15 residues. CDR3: CASSLFGSGQETQYF. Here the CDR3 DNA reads TGCGCCAGCAGCTTGTTTGGCAGCGGACAAGAGACCCAGTACTTC.

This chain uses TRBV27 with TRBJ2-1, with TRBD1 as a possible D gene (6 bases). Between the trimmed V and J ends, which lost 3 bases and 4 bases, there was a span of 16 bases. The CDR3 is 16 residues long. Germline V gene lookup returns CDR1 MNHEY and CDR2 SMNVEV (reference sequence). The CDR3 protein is CASSFYWRTAYNEQFF. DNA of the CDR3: TGTGCCAGCAGTTTCTATTGGAGGACAGCTTACAATGAGCAGTTCTTC.

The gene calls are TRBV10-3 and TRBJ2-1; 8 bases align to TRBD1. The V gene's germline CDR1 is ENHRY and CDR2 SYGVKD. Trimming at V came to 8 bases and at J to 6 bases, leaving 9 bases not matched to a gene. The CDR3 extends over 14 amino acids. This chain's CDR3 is CAIGGLGQGNEQFF. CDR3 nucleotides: TGTGCCATCGGAGGCCTTGGACAGGGCAATGAGCAGTTCTTC.

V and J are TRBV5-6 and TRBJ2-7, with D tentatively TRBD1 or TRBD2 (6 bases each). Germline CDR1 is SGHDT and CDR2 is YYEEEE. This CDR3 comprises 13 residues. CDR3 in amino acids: CASTLRGAYEQYV. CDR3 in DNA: TGTGCCAGCACCTTGAGGGGGGCCTACGAGCAGTACGTC.

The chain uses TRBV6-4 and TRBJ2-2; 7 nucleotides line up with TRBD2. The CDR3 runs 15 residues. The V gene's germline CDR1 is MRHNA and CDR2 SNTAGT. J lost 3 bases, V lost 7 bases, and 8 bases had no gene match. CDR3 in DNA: TGTGCCAGCACCCCCACTAGCGCTTACACCGGGGAGCTGTTTTTT. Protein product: CASTPTSAYTGELFF.

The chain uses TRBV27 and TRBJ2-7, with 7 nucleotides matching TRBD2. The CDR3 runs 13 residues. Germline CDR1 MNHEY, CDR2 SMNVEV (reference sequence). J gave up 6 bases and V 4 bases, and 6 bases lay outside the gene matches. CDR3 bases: TGTGCCAGCAGTTCGCGGGGAGGGCCCGAGCAGTACGTC. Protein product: CASSSRGGPEQYV.

The CDR3 region has the DNA TGTGCCAGCAGTCACCCAGTAGGGACGGATGATGGCTACACCTTC. As protein: CASSHPVGTDDGYTF. The chain couples TRBV6-5 to TRBJ1-2; D is possibly TRBD1 (5 bases). The CDR3 runs to 15 residues. V shed 5 bases and J shed 6 bases, with 19 bases lying between them. Germline V gene data show CDR1 as MNHEY and CDR2 as SVGAGI.

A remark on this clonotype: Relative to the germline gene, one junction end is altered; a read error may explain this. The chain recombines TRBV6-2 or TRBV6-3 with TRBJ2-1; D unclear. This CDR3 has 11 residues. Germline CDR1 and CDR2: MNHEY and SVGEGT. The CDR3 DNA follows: TGTGCCAGCAGTTACCCTAGTGAGAAGTTCTTC. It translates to CASSYPSEKFF.

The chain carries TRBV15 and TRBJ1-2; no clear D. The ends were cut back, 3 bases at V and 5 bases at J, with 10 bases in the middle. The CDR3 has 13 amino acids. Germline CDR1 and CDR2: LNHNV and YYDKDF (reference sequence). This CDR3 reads CATSSIQQYGYTF. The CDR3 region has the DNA TGTGCCACCAGCAGCATACAGCAATATGGCTACACCTTC.

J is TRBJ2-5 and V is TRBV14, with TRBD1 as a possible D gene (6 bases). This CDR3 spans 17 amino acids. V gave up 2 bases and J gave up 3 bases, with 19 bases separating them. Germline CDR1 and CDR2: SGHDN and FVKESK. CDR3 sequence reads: CASSQRRQGTPKETQYF. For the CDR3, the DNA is TGTGCCAGCAGCCAACGACGCCAAGGGACACCCAAAGAGACCCAGTACTTC.

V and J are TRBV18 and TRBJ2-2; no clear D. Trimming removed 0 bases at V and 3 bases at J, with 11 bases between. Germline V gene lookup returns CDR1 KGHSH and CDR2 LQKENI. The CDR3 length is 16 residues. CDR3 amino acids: CASSPPSYTYTGELFF. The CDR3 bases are TGTGCCAGCTCACCACCATCCTACACCTACACCGGGGAGCTGTTTTTT.

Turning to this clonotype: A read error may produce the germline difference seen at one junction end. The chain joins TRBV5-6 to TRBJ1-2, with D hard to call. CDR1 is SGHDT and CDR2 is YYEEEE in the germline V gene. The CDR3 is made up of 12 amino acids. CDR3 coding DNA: TGTGCCAGCAAGCCGGGCGGCTATCGCTACACCTTC. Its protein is CASKPGGYRYTF. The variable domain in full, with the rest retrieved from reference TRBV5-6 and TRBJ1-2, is DAGVTQSPTHLIKTRGQQVTLRCSPKSGHDTVSWYQQALGQGPQFIFQYYEEEERQRGNFPDRFSGHQFPNYSSELNVNALLLGDSALYLCASKPGGYRYTFGSGTRLTVV.

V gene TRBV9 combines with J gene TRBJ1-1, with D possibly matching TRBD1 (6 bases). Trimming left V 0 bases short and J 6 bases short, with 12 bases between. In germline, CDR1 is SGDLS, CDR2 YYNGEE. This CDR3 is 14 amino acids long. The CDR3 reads CASSVGRGSAEAFF. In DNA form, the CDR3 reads TGTGCCAGCAGCGTAGGCAGGGGTAGCGCTGAAGCTTTCTTT.

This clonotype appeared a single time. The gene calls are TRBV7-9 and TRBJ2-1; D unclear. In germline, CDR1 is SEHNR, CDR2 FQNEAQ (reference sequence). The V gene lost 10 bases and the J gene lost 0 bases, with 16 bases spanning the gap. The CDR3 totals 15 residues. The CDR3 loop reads CANGTPPSSYNEQFF. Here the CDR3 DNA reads TGTGCCAACGGCACACCTCCGAGCTCCTACAATGAGCAGTTCTTC.

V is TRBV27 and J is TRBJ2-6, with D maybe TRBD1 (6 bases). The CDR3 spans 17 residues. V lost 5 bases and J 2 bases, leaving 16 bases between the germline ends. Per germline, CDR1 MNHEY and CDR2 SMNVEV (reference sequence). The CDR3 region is CASSLSTPGAGANVLTF. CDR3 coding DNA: TGTGCCAGCAGTCTCTCAACCCCAGGGGCTGGGGCCAACGTCCTGACTTTC. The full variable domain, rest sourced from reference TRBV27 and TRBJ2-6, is EAQVTQNPRYLITVTGKKLTVTCSQNMNHEYMSWYRQDPGLGLRQIYYSMNVEVTDKGDVPEGYKVSRKEKRNFPLILESPSPNQTSLYFCASSLSTPGAGANVLTFGAGSRLTVL.